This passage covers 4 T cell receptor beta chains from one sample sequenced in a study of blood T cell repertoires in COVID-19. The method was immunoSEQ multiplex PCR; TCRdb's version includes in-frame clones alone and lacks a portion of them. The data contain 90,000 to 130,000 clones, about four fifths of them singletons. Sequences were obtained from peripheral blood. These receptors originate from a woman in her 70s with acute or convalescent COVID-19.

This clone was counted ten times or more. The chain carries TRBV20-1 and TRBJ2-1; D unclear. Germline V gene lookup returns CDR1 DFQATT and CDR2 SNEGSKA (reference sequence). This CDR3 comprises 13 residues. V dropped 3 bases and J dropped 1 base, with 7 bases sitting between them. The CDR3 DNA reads TGCAGTGCTAGTCAGGTATCCTACAATGAGCAGTTCTTC. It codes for CSASQVSYNEQFF.

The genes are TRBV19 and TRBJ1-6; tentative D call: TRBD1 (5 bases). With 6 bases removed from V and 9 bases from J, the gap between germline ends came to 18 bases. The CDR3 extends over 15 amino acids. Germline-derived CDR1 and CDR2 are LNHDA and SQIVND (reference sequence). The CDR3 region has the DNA TGTGCCAGTAGCAAAGACAGCTTCGGGAGTTCACCCCTCCACTTT. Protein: CASSKDSFGSSPLHF.

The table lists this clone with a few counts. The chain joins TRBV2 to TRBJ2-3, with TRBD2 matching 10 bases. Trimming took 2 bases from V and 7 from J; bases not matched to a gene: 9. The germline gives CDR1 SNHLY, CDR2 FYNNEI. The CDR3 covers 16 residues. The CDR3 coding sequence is TGTGCCAGCAGTGAATTTTGGGCTAGCGGGAGTAATACGCAGTATTTT. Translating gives CASSEFWASGSNTQYF.

The CDR3 here is CASSQVVGAHDGNQPQHF. The CDR3 DNA follows: TGCGCCAGCAGCCAAGTGGTCGGAGCCCACGATGGCAATCAGCCCCAGCATTTT. The V call is TRBV4-3, the J call TRBJ1-5; D gene unclear. The V end lost 1 base, the J end lost 2 bases, and 18 bases lay between the germline ends. The V gene's germline CDR1 is LGHNA and CDR2 YSLEER. There are 18 residues in the CDR3.